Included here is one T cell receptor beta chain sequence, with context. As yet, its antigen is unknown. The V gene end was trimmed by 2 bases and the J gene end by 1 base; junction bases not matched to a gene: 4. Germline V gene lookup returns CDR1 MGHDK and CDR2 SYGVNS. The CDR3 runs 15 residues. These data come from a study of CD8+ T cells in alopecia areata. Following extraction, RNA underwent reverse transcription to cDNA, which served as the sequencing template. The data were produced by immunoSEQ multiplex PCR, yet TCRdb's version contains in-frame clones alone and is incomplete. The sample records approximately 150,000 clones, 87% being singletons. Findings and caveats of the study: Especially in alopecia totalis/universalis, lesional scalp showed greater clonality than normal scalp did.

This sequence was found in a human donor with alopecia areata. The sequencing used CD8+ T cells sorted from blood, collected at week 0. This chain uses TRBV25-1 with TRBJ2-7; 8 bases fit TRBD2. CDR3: CASSEGGLGSYEQYF. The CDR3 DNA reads TGTGCCAGCAGTGAAGGGGGACTAGGATCCTACGAGCAGTACTTC.